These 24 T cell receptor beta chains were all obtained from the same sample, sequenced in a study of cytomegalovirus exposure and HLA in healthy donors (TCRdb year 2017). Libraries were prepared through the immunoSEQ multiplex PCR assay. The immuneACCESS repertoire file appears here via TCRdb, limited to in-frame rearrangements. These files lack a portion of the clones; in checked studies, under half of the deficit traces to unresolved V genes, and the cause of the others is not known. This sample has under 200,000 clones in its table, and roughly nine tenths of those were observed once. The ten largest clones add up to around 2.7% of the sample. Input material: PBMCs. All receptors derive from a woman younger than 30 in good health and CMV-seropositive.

The CDR3 DNA follows: TGTGCCAGCAGCTCGCCTAAACGACAGGGGGGGCCTTCTGGCCTCCACTTT. Translated, it gives CASSSPKRQGGPSGLHF. The rearrangement uses TRBV11-2 and TRBJ1-6; 9 bases agree with TRBD1. CDR1 SGHAT and CDR2 FQNNGV come from the germline V gene. The trim removed 4 bases at V and 15 bases at J, leaving 19 bases unmatched. The CDR3 is made up of 17 amino acids. The whole variable domain, filled in from reference TRBV11-2 and TRBJ1-6, reads EAGVAQSPRYKIIEKRQSVAFWCNPISGHATLYWYQQILGQGPKLLIQFQNNGVVDDSQLPKDRFSAERLKGVDSTLKIQPAKLEDSAVYLCASSSPKRQGGPSGLHFGNGTRLTVT.

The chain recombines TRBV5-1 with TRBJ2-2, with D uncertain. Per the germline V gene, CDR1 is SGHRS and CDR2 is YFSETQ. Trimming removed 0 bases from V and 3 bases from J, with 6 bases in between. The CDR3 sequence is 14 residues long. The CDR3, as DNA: TGCGCCAGCAGCTTGGCGCTAGACACCGGGGAGCTGTTTTTT. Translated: CASSLALDTGELFF.

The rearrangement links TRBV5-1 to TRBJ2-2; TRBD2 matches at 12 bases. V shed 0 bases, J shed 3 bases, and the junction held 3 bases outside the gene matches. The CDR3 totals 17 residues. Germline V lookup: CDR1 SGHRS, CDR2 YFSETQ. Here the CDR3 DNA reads TGCGCCAGCAGCTTGGTCCCTAGCGGGGGGGACACCGGGGAGCTGTTTTTT. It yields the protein CASSLVPSGGDTGELFF.

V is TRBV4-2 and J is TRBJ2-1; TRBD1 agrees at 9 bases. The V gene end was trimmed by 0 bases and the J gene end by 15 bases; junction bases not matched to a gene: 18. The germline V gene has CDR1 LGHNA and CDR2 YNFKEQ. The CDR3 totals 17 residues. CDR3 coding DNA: TGTGCCAGCAGCCAAGAGGACCACAGGGGGCTACGAAGCCAGCTGTTCTTC. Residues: CASSQEDHRGLRSQLFF.

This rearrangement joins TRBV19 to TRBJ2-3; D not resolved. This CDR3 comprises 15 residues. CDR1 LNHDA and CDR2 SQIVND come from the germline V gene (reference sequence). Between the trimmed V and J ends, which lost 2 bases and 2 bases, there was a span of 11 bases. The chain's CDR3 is CASSIYPSYTDTQYF. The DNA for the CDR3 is TGTGCCAGTAGTATATACCCCTCCTACACAGATACGCAGTATTTT.

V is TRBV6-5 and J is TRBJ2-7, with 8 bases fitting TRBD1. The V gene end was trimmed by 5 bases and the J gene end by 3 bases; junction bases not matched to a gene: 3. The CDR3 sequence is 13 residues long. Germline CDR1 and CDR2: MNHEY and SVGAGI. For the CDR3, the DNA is TGTGCCAGCAGTCGGGACAGGTACTACGAGCAGTACTTC. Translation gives CASSRDRYYEQYF.

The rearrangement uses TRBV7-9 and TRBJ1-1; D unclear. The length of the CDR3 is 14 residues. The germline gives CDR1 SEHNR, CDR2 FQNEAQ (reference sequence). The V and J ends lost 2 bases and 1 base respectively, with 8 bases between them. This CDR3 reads CASSLPLRNTEAFF. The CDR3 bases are TGTGCCAGCAGCTTACCACTCCGGAACACTGAAGCTTTCTTT.

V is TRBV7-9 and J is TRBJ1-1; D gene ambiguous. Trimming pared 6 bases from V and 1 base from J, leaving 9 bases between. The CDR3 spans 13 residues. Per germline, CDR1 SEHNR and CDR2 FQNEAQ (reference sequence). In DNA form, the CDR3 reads TGTGCCAGCAGGGTCGTGAGGAACACTGAAGCTTTCTTT. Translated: CASRVVRNTEAFF.

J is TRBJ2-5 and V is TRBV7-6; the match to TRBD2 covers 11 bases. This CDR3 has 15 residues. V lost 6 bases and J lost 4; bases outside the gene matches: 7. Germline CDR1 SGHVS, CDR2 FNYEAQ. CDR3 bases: TGTGCCAGCAGGGGGAGACTAGCGGGGACAGAGACCCAGTACTTC. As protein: CASRGRLAGTETQYF.

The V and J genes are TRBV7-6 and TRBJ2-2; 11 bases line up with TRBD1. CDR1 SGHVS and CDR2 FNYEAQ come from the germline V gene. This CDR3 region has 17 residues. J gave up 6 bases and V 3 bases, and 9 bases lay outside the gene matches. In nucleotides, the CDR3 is TGTGCCAGCAGCTTGGCAGGGGGGACAGGGGGAGCCGGGGAGCTGTTTTTT. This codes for CASSLAGGTGGAGELFF. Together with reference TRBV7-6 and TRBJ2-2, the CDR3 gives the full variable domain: GAGVSQSPRYKVTKRGQDVALRCDPISGHVSLYWYRQALGQGPEFLTYFNYEAQQDKSGLPNDRFSAERPEGSISTLTIQRTEQRDSAMYRCASSLAGGTGGAGELFFGEGSRLTVL.

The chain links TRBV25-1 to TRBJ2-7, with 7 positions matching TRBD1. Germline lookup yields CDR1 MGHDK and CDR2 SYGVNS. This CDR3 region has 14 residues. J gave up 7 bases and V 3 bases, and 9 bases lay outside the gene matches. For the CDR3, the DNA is TGTGCCAGCAGTGAGAGGGGGCGCTTAGAAGAGCAGTACTTC. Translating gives CASSERGRLEEQYF.

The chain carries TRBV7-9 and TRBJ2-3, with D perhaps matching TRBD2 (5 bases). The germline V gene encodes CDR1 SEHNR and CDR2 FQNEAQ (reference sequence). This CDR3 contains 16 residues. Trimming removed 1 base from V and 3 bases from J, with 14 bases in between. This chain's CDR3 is CASSLVVGGPTDTQYF. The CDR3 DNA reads TGTGCCAGCAGCTTAGTCGTCGGCGGGCCTACAGATACGCAGTATTTT.

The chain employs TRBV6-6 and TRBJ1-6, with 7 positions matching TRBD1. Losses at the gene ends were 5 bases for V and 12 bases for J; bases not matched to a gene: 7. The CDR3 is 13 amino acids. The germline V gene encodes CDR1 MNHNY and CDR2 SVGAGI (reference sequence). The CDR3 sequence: CASSATGMGPLHF. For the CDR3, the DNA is TGTGCCAGCAGTGCGACAGGGATGGGACCCCTCCACTTT.

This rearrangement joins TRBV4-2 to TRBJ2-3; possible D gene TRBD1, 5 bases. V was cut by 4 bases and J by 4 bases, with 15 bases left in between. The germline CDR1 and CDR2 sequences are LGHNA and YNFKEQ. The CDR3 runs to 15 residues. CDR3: CASSLRGVVPDTQYF. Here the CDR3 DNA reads TGTGCCAGCAGCCTAAGGGGTGTCGTCCCAGATACGCAGTATTTT.

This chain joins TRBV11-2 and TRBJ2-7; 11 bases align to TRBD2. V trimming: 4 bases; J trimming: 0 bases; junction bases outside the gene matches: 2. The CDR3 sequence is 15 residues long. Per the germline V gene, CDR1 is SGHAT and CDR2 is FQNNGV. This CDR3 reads CASSSTSGSSYEQYF. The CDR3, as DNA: TGTGCCAGCAGCTCAACTAGCGGGAGCTCCTACGAGCAGTACTTC. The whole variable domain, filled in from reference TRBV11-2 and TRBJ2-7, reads EAGVAQSPRYKIIEKRQSVAFWCNPISGHATLYWYQQILGQGPKLLIQFQNNGVVDDSQLPKDRFSAERLKGVDSTLKIQPAKLEDSAVYLCASSSTSGSSYEQYFGPGTRLTVT.

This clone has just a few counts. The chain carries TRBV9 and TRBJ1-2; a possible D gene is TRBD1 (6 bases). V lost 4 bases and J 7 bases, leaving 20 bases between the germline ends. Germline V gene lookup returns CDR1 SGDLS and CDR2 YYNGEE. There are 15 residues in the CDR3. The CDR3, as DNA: TGTGCCAGCAGCTCAAAGACAGGACCTCGCGGTGGCTACACCTTC. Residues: CASSSKTGPRGGYTF.

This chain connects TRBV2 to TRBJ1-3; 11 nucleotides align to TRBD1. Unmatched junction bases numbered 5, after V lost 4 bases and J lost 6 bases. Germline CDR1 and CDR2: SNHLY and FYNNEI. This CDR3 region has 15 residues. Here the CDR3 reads CASSGGQGVSNTIYF. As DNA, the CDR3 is TGTGCCAGCAGTGGGGGACAGGGGGTATCAAACACCATATATTTT.

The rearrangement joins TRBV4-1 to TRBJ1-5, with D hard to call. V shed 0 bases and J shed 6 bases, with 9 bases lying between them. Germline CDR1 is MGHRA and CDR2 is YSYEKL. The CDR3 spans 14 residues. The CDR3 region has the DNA TGCGCCAGCAGCCAAGATCTAGCGACTCAGCCCCAGCATTTT. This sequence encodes CASSQDLATQPQHF.

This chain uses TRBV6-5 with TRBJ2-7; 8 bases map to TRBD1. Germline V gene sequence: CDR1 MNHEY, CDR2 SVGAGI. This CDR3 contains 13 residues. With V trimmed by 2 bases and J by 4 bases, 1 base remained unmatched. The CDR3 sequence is CASSYRTGYEQYF. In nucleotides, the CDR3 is TGTGCCAGCAGTTACAGGACAGGGTACGAGCAGTACTTC.

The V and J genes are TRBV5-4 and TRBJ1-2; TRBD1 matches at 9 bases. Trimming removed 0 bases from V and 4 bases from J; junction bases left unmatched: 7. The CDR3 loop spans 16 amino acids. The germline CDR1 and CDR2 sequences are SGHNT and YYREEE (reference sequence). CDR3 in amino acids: CASSLASVGQGYGYTF. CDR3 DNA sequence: TGTGCCAGCAGCTTGGCCTCGGTGGGACAGGGCTATGGCTACACCTTC. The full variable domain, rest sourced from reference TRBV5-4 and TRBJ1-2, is ETGVTQSPTHLIKTRGQQVTLRCSSQSGHNTVSWYQQALGQGPQFIFQYYREEENGRGNFPPRFSGLQFPNYSSELNVNALELDDSALYLCASSLASVGQGYGYTFGSGTRLTVV.

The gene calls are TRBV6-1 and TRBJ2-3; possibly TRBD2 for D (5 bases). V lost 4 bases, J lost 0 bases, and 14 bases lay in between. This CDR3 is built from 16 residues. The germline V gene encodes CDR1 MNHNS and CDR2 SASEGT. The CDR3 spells CASSAPGMPSTDTQYF. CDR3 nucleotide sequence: TGTGCCAGCAGTGCGCCGGGGATGCCTAGCACAGATACGCAGTATTTT.

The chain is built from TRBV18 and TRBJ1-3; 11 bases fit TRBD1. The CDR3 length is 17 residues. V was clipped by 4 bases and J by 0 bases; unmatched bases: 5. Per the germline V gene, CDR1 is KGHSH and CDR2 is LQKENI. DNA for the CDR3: TGTGCCAGCTCACACTCCGGGACAGGGGGCTCTGGAAACACCATATATTTT. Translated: CASSHSGTGGSGNTIYF.

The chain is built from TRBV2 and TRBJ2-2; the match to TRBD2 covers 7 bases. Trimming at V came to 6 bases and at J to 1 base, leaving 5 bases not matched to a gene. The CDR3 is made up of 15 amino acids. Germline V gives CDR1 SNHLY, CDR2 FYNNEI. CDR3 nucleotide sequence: TGTGCCAGCAGCACCGGGACTATGAACACCGGGGAGCTGTTTTTT. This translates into CASSTGTMNTGELFF.

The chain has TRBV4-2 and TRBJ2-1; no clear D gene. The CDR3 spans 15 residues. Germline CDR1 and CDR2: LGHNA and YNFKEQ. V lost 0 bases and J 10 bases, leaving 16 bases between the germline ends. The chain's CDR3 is CASSQDRRSLMEQFF. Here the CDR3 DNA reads TGTGCCAGCAGCCAAGATCGTCGTTCTTTAATGGAGCAGTTCTTC.